This T cell receptor beta chain came from a study of blood T cell repertoires in COVID-19. Looking at the study overall: The United States, Italy and Spain supplied acute and convalescent COVID-19 samples.

Clinical history reported by participants formed the basis on which cohorts were assigned. This clone was observed once. Trimming took 4 bases from V and 10 from J, leaving 14 bases between them. The germline CDR1 and CDR2 sequences are MNHEY and SMNVEV (reference sequence). This CDR3 has 13 residues. Per the study methods: Estimates of nucleated cell counts were drawn from the amplification of reference gene primers. Repertoires were generated with immunoSEQ multiplex PCR, while TCRdb's copy carries only in-frame clones and drops some. The V and J calls and the clone size are those of that table, but D and trimming were determined from the DNA. The sample holds around 320,000 clones, 90% seen once.

Sequences were obtained from PBMCs or T cells enriched from blood (not recorded which). This TCR derives from a woman between 18 and 29 years old with acute COVID-19. J is TRBJ2-1 and V is TRBV27; D is perhaps TRBD1 (6 bases). This CDR3 reads CASSYGTGYEQFF. CDR3 sequence (DNA): TGTGCCAGCAGTTACGGAACAGGGTACGAGCAGTTCTTC.